The 20 T cell receptor beta chains given below trace back to one sample, sequenced in a study of control samples from healthy donors and cancer patients (dated by TCRdb to 2020 to 2021). The library came from the immunoSEQ multiplex PCR assay. As stored in TCRdb, this immuneACCESS dataset retains in-frame rearrangements with V and J assigned. A fraction of the clones does not appear; measured against another copy, unresolved V genes explain less than half of the discrepancy, and the remainder lacks a known reason. The sample table records under 80,000 clones; 94% of these occur just once. The top ten hold 6.2% of the sample. Sequencing was carried out using blood. The receptors derive from a woman aged 40 to 49 in good health.

The J gene is TRBJ2-7, the V gene TRBV7-9, with D uncertain. This CDR3 comprises 11 residues. The V gene lost 2 bases and the J gene lost 3 bases, with 2 bases spanning the gap. Germline V CDR1 and CDR2: SEHNR, FQNEAQ (reference sequence). The CDR3 DNA reads as TGTGCCAGCAGCTTACTCTACGAGCAGTACTTC. Encoded protein: CASSLLYEQYF.

This sequence joins TRBV5-4 and TRBJ1-2, with D hard to call. Germline values: CDR1 SGHNT, CDR2 YYREEE (reference sequence). V was cut by 4 bases and J by 8 bases, with 18 bases left in between. CDR3 length equals 14 residues. This CDR3 reads CASSPRLQTWGYTF. The CDR3 DNA is TGTGCCAGCAGCCCGCGACTACAAACATGGGGCTACACCTTC.

In this sample, this clone turned up once. The chain carries TRBV9 and TRBJ2-2; the match to TRBD1 covers 7 bases. V dropped 4 bases and J dropped 3; count of bases not matched to a gene: 9. The germline V gene encodes CDR1 SGDLS and CDR2 YYNGEE. The CDR3 loop spans 16 amino acids. The CDR3, as DNA: TGTGCCAGCAGCTCAGCTGGACAGGCGTACACCGGGGAGCTGTTTTTT. Its translation is CASSSAGQAYTGELFF.

This rearrangement joins TRBV12-3 or TRBV12-4 to TRBJ1-5; D is uncertain. This CDR3 contains 13 residues. Trimming left V 3 bases short and J 1 base short, with 4 bases between. DNA of the CDR3: TGTGCCAGCAGTTTGGAGAGCAATCAGCCCCAGCATTTT. Translated: CASSLESNQPQHF.

The chain has TRBV6-1 and TRBJ1-2, with D tentatively TRBD1 (5 bases). The CDR3 is 16 residues long. Trimming stripped 1 base from V and 5 bases from J, with 17 bases between. In germline, CDR1 is MNHNS, CDR2 SASEGT. CDR3 DNA: TGTGCCAGCAGTGAAGGGACAACCGTGGGGGAGTATGGCTACACCTTC. It translates to CASSEGTTVGEYGYTF.

The CDR3 sequence: CASSPHVGLGTQYF. In DNA, the CDR3 is TGTGCCAGCAGCCCTCACGTAGGACTGGGTACGCAGTATTTT. The chain couples TRBV14 to TRBJ2-3, with D maybe TRBD2 (5 bases). The V gene's germline CDR1 is SGHDN and CDR2 FVKESK. The CDR3 covers 14 residues. Trimming stripped 4 bases from V and 8 bases from J, with 16 bases between.

This chain joins TRBV29-1 and TRBJ2-5; the match to TRBD1 covers 9 bases. With V trimmed by 6 bases and J by 2 bases, 4 bases remained unmatched. There are 13 residues in the CDR3. Germline CDR1 and CDR2: SQVTM and ANQGSEA. CDR3 sequence: CSVAQGAQETQYF. The DNA for the CDR3 is TGCAGCGTCGCACAGGGGGCACAAGAGACCCAGTACTTC.

The chain employs TRBV7-2 and TRBJ1-5; no firm D call. The CDR3 is 15 amino acids. The germline gives CDR1 SGHTA, CDR2 FQGNSA. V lost 4 bases and J 4 bases, leaving 14 bases between the germline ends. In DNA form, the CDR3 reads TGTGCCAGCAGCTCCCAGGTAGGGAGTAATCAGCCCCAGCATTTT. This encodes CASSSQVGSNQPQHF.

The chain carries TRBV19 and TRBJ2-1; perhaps D is TRBD1 or TRBD2 (5 bases each). The ends were cut back, 2 bases at V and 6 bases at J, with 14 bases in the middle. The CDR3 contains 15 residues. Per the germline V gene, CDR1 is LNHDA and CDR2 is SQIVND (reference sequence). The CDR3 DNA is TGTGCCAGTAGTATATCGGCAGGGAGAGTCAATGAGCAGTTCTTC. Its translation: CASSISAGRVNEQFF.

The chain links TRBV28 to TRBJ2-3; the D gene is possibly TRBD2 (6 bases). This CDR3 contains 15 residues. Germline CDR1 reads MDHEN; CDR2 reads SYDVKM. The V gene lost 3 bases and the J gene lost 2 bases, with 12 bases spanning the gap. The CDR3 sequence: CASSFGAGNTDTQYF. The CDR3 nucleotides read TGTGCCAGCAGTTTTGGGGCGGGGAACACAGATACGCAGTATTTT.

This clone has a single count. The chain is built from TRBV12-3 or TRBV12-4 and TRBJ2-1; 8 bases line up with TRBD1. The trim removed 3 bases at V and 12 bases at J, leaving 4 bases unmatched. This CDR3 is 12 amino acids long. Here the CDR3 reads CASSFLGTGQFF. The CDR3 coding sequence is TGTGCCAGCAGTTTTTTGGGGACAGGGCAGTTCTTC.

This chain joins TRBV5-1 and TRBJ2-3; tentative D call: TRBD2 (6 bases). Germline CDR1 is SGHRS and CDR2 is YFSETQ. Trimming pared 3 bases from V and 5 bases from J, leaving 16 bases between. The CDR3 covers 15 residues. DNA of the CDR3: TGCGCCAGCAGCTATACCGGGACTCCGGTAGATACGCAGTATTTT. This translates into CASSYTGTPVDTQYF.

The chain employs TRBV29-1 and TRBJ2-3; no reliable D call. Trimming cost V 4 bases and J 7 bases, with 9 bases left between them. Germline values: CDR1 SQVTM, CDR2 ANQGSEA. This CDR3 is 11 amino acids long. In nucleotides, the CDR3 is TGCAGCGTTGTCAAGGCGTATACGCAGTATTTT. This codes for CSVVKAYTQYF.

This clone was observed once. The chain joins TRBV28 to TRBJ1-2; D is uncertain. With 1 base removed from V and 8 bases from J, the gap between germline ends came to 8 bases. Germline lookup yields CDR1 MDHEN and CDR2 SYDVKM. The CDR3 is 12 residues long. CDR3 nucleotide sequence: TGTGCCAGCAGTTTATATCGGCGAGGCTACACCTTC. Residues: CASSLYRRGYTF.

This chain links TRBV2 with TRBJ1-4; D might be TRBD1 (6 bases). CDR3 length: 15 amino acids. Germline CDR1 and CDR2: SNHLY and FYNNEI. V shed 8 bases and J shed 4 bases, with 17 bases lying between them. In DNA, the CDR3 is TGTGCCAGCCGAGTCAGGGGAGTTGATAATGAAAAACTGTTTTTT. Protein sequence: CASRVRGVDNEKLFF.

The sample holds one count of this clone. This chain connects TRBV6-5 to TRBJ2-3; D is uncertain. The germline gives CDR1 MNHEY, CDR2 SVGAGI. There are 16 residues in the CDR3. V lost 0 bases and J 1 base, leaving 11 bases between the germline ends. The CDR3 loop is CASSYSSFPGTDTQYF. The CDR3 nucleotides read TGTGCCAGCAGTTACTCGTCCTTTCCGGGCACAGATACGCAGTATTTT.

This rearrangement joins TRBV6-5 to TRBJ1-2, with D hard to call. V shed 11 bases and J shed 10 bases, with 17 bases lying between them. CDR1 MNHEY and CDR2 SVGAGI come from the germline V gene. The CDR3 has 11 amino acids. CDR3 nucleotides: TGTGCCTTCCGAGTTCGGTTGAACTACACCTTC. As protein: CAFRVRLNYTF.

This rearrangement joins TRBV9 to TRBJ2-5; 8 positions agree with TRBD2. The germline CDR1 and CDR2 sequences are SGDLS and YYNGEE. The CDR3 extends over 15 amino acids. With 4 bases clipped from V and 4 bases from J, the junction kept 9 bases outside the gene matches. The CDR3 protein is CASSPSGLGIETQYF. CDR3 nucleotides: TGTGCCAGCAGCCCATCGGGACTAGGAATAGAGACCCAGTACTTC.

This chain links TRBV9 with TRBJ2-1; D possibly matches TRBD1 or TRBD2 (5 bases each). From germline, CDR1 is SGDLS and CDR2 YYNGEE. With 4 bases removed from V and 5 bases from J, the gap between germline ends came to 22 bases. The CDR3 runs 17 residues. CDR3 sequence: CASSPQLGLLGHNEQFF. The CDR3 nucleotides read TGTGCCAGCAGCCCGCAACTAGGGCTGTTGGGGCACAATGAGCAGTTCTTC.

This sequence joins TRBV6-5 and TRBJ2-7; TRBD1 might be the D (6 bases). The V gene lost 5 bases and the J gene lost 0 bases, with 14 bases spanning the gap. This CDR3 spans 15 amino acids. Germline V lookup: CDR1 MNHEY, CDR2 SVGAGI. CDR3 bases: TGTGCCAGCAGTACGGGACAAACTTACTCCTACGAGCAGTACTTC. Encoded protein: CASSTGQTYSYEQYF.